These 5 T cell receptor beta chains originate from one sample sequenced in a study of shared clonotypes between healthy human individuals. CD8 cells classed as naive were CD45RO-negative and positively selected for CCR7, excluding terminally differentiated effector memory CD45RA+ cells. Assay: immunoSEQ multiplex PCR; the TCRdb copy retains only in-frame clones and omits some. The sample contains about 2 million clones, over 85% of which appear only once. Material for sequencing was naive CD8+ T cells sorted from blood. All receptors derive from a man between 18 and 29 years old in good health.

The chain employs TRBV19 and TRBJ2-1, with TRBD1 as a possible D gene (5 bases). V lost 7 bases and J 9 bases, leaving 19 bases between the germline ends. In germline, CDR1 is LNHDA, CDR2 SQIVND (reference sequence). This CDR3 contains 14 residues. This chain's CDR3 is CASTQGVGAPEQFF. The DNA of the CDR3 is TGTGCCAGTACCCAAGGGGTAGGGGCACCTGAGCAGTTCTTC.

The rearrangement uses TRBV9 and TRBJ2-3, with 9 bases fitting TRBD1. Germline values: CDR1 SGDLS, CDR2 YYNGEE. The CDR3 covers 16 residues. V dropped 3 bases and J dropped 1; count of bases not matched to a gene: 6. The CDR3 DNA is TGTGCCAGCAGCGACAGCCGGGACAGGGGCACAGATACGCAGTATTTT. Translating gives CASSDSRDRGTDTQYF.

The chain has TRBV27 and TRBJ1-4; no clear D gene. V was shortened by 5 bases and J by 2 bases, with 15 bases between the two germline ends. The V gene's germline CDR1 is MNHEY and CDR2 SMNVEV (reference sequence). The CDR3 is 16 amino acids. CDR3 residues: CASSPLQLRTNEKLFF. CDR3 nucleotides: TGTGCCAGCAGTCCCCTGCAGTTGAGGACTAATGAAAAACTGTTTTTT.

This clone was observed at least ten times. Other DNA sequences in this specimen translate into the identical CDR3. The chain joins TRBV30 to TRBJ2-5; 7 nucleotides agree with TRBD1. J lost 4 bases, V lost 1 base, and 3 bases had no gene match. Germline V gene data show CDR1 as GTSNPN and CDR2 as SVGIG (reference sequence). This CDR3 has 13 amino acids. CDR3 in DNA: TGTGCCTGGAGTGCAGGGGGTAGAGAGACCCAGTACTTC. Its protein is CAWSAGGRETQYF.

This chain joins TRBV9 and TRBJ1-5; no clear D gene. In germline, CDR1 is SGDLS, CDR2 YYNGEE. Deletions cut 3 bases from V and 2 bases from J, with 12 bases between. The CDR3 has 15 amino acids. The CDR3 DNA reads TGTGCCAGCAGCGAGTACGACGGGGGCAATCAGCCCCAGCATTTT. Translated, it gives CASSEYDGGNQPQHF.